What follows are 21 T cell receptor beta chains derived from one specimen sequenced in a study of vaccination effects on CD4 cells after COVID-19. Antigen-specific CD4+ T cells were expanded with viral peptide pools in the ViraFEST assay before sequencing. The culture ran for around nine days, and then CD4+ T cells were isolated. None of the vaccinated had previously contracted SARS-CoV-2, and their nucleocapsid antibodies tested negative. The antigens these receptors bind are not known. Measured with immunoSEQ multiplex PCR; TCRdb has only the in-frame clones, and not every one. Of roughly 30,000 clones listed, around 73% are singletons. The material was CD4+ T cells from PBMCs cultured with HCoV-OC43 spike peptides, obtained before COVID-19 vaccination. Noted subset: HCoV-OC43 spike overlapping peptide pool stimulation. These receptors were collected from a human donor who received a COVID-19 vaccine.

The chain employs TRBV19 and TRBJ2-2; possibly TRBD2 for D (5 bases). The V end lost 2 bases, the J end lost 5 bases, and 9 bases lay between the germline ends. This CDR3 has 14 residues. Germline CDR1 is LNHDA and CDR2 is SQIVND (reference sequence). The CDR3 sequence is CASSINGLTGELFF. CDR3 nucleotide sequence: TGTGCCAGTAGTATAAATGGACTGACCGGGGAGCTGTTTTTT. Full variable domain (outside the CDR3, taken from reference TRBV19 and TRBJ2-2): DGGITQSPKYLFRKEGQNVTLSCEQNLNHDAMYWYRQDPGQGLRLIYYSQIVNDFQKGDIAEGYSVSREKKESFPLTVTSAQKNPTAFYLCASSINGLTGELFFGEGSRLTVL.

V usage is TRBV29-1 and J usage is TRBJ2-3, with D perhaps matching TRBD2 (6 bases). The CDR3 consists of 14 residues. Trimming removed 7 bases from V and 2 bases from J, with 16 bases in between. CDR1 and CDR2 (germline): SQVTM, ANQGSEA. The CDR3 here is CSAEGGTHTDTQYF. Here the CDR3 DNA reads TGCAGCGCTGAGGGCGGGACCCACACAGATACGCAGTATTTT.

The genes are TRBV28 and TRBJ2-7; the match to TRBD1 covers 10 bases. CDR3 length: 14 residues. Trimming at V came to 5 bases and at J to 6 bases, leaving 7 bases not matched to a gene. Germline CDR1 MDHEN, CDR2 SYDVKM. The CDR3 nucleotides read TGTGCCAGCAGTCCGCCCGGGACAGGGGTCGAGCAGTACTTC. Translated: CASSPPGTGVEQYF.

The table lists this clone with a few counts. The J gene is TRBJ2-7, the V gene TRBV15; D possibly corresponds to TRBD2 (6 bases). The germline V gene encodes CDR1 LNHNV and CDR2 YYDKDF (reference sequence). This CDR3 region has 19 residues. The V and J ends lost 0 bases and 4 bases respectively, with 25 bases between them. DNA of the CDR3: TGTGCCACCAGCAGAGATACGGGACTGCGAAGCACCCCGGGGTACGAGCAGTACTTC. This encodes CATSRDTGLRSTPGYEQYF.

The chain uses TRBV12-3 or TRBV12-4 and TRBJ2-7; 7 positions match TRBD2. There are 12 residues in the CDR3. V shed 8 bases, J shed 7 bases, and the junction held 8 bases outside the gene matches. As DNA, the CDR3 is TGTGCCAGCCGGGGGGAGGCCCGGGAGCAGTACTTC. Its protein product is CASRGEAREQYF.

V usage is TRBV4-1 and J usage is TRBJ2-3; no firm D call. This CDR3 is 15 amino acids long. V was shortened by 4 bases and J by 2 bases, with 13 bases between the two germline ends. The germline CDR1 and CDR2 sequences are MGHRA and YSYEKL. The CDR3 DNA is TGCGCCAGCAGCCCACTAAGAGGTAACACAGATACGCAGTATTTT. It is translated as CASSPLRGNTDTQYF.

The chain combines TRBV10-3 with TRBJ2-1; D not certain. The V gene lost 7 bases and the J gene lost 2 bases, with 9 bases spanning the gap. Germline V gene data show CDR1 as ENHRY and CDR2 as SYGVKD. This CDR3 region has 13 residues. As DNA, the CDR3 is TGTGCCATCACCCCAGGACCCTACAATGAGCAGTTCTTC. Protein product: CAITPGPYNEQFF.

This chain connects TRBV5-1 to TRBJ2-1, with no clear D. This CDR3 spans 14 amino acids. V shed 3 bases and J shed 0 bases, with 7 bases lying between them. Germline V CDR1 and CDR2: SGHRS, YFSETQ. The CDR3 DNA follows: TGCGCCAGCAGCTCAGACTCCTCCTACAATGAGCAGTTCTTC. Encoded protein: CASSSDSSYNEQFF.

The chain carries TRBV6-2 or TRBV6-3 and TRBJ2-7; unclear D gene. The V and J ends lost 2 bases and 3 bases respectively, with 2 bases between them. The CDR3 has 11 amino acids. Germline V lookup: CDR1 MNHEY, CDR2 SVGEGT. This CDR3 is CASSYLYEQYF. CDR3 in DNA: TGTGCCAGCAGTTACCTCTACGAGCAGTACTTC.

The rearrangement links TRBV4-3 to TRBJ2-7, with 13 positions matching TRBD2. CDR3 length: 14 residues. From germline, CDR1 is LGHNA and CDR2 YSLEER. V trimming: 0 bases; J trimming: 11 bases; junction bases outside the gene matches: 4. CDR3 sequence: CASSQDMTSGGKYF. In DNA, the CDR3 is TGCGCCAGCAGCCAAGATATGACTAGCGGGGGGAAGTACTTC.

This clone was observed a handful of times. The V call is TRBV4-1, the J call TRBJ1-3, with D uncertain. The CDR3 extends over 16 amino acids. The V end was cut by 0 bases, the J end by 3 bases, with 12 bases between. Germline V lookup: CDR1 MGHRA, CDR2 YSYEKL. The CDR3 reads CASSQDRDGFGNTIYF. Written as DNA, the CDR3 is TGCGCCAGCAGCCAAGATCGAGACGGCTTTGGAAACACCATATATTTT.

This chain uses TRBV5-5 with TRBJ1-1, with 8 bases matching TRBD1. The CDR3 loop spans 15 amino acids. Per the germline V gene, CDR1 is SGHKS and CDR2 is YYEKEE (reference sequence). Losses at the gene ends were 2 bases for V and 5 bases for J; bases not matched to a gene: 8. The CDR3 DNA reads TGTGCCAGCAGCTTCTCAGGGGGCGGGGGGACTGAAGCTTTCTTT. Translating gives CASSFSGGGGTEAFF.

The CDR3: CASSYFGRHGTEAFF. CDR3 DNA sequence: TGTGCCAGCAGTTATTTCGGCAGGCATGGGACTGAAGCTTTCTTT. This chain joins TRBV6-5 and TRBJ1-1; D unclear. The V and J ends lost 3 bases and 5 bases respectively, with 16 bases between them. The CDR3 spans 15 residues. The germline V gene encodes CDR1 MNHEY and CDR2 SVGAGI.

This clone was detected once. V and J are TRBV28 and TRBJ1-2, with D possibly matching TRBD1 (5 bases). Trimming removed 5 bases at V and 0 bases at J, with 19 bases between. This CDR3 region has 17 residues. Per germline, CDR1 MDHEN and CDR2 SYDVKM. CDR3: CASSGYWWGMPNYGYTF. CDR3 in DNA: TGTGCCAGCAGTGGGTACTGGTGGGGGATGCCTAACTATGGCTACACCTTC.

The CDR3 region is CASSPKLTREANNEQFF. CDR3 nucleotide sequence: TGTGCCAGCAGCCCGAAATTGACCCGGGAGGCCAACAATGAGCAGTTCTTC. The rearrangement joins TRBV7-9 to TRBJ2-1; 7 bases line up with TRBD2. Germline CDR1 and CDR2: SEHNR and FQNEAQ (reference sequence). This CDR3 comprises 17 residues. Trimming removed 5 bases from V and 5 bases from J; junction bases left unmatched: 15.

J is TRBJ2-5 and V is TRBV18, with D perhaps being TRBD1 or TRBD2 (5 bases each). Trimming left V 3 bases short and J 5 bases short, with 16 bases between. The V gene's germline CDR1 is KGHSH and CDR2 LQKENI. CDR3 length: 15 amino acids. The CDR3 nucleotides read TGTGCCAGCTCACCGCCTGACCCCTGGGGGGAGACCCAGTACTTC. Its protein is CASSPPDPWGETQYF. The whole variable domain, filled in from reference TRBV18 and TRBJ2-5, reads NAGVMQNPRHLVRRRGQEARLRCSPMKGHSHVYWYRQLPEEGLKFMVYLQKENIIDESGMPKERFSAEFPKEGPSILRIQQVVRGDSAAYFCASSPPDPWGETQYFGPGTRLLVL.

The rearrangement joins TRBV6-2 or TRBV6-3 to TRBJ2-3, with 8 nucleotides matching TRBD2. CDR1 and CDR2 from the germline V gene are MNHEY and SVGEGT. V lost 6 bases, J lost 7 bases, and 9 bases stayed unmatched. The CDR3 runs to 14 residues. The CDR3 DNA reads as TGTGCCAGCAGCTGGGGGACTAGTGTTCATACGCAGTATTTT. Translating gives CASSWGTSVHTQYF.

This clone came up many times. The chain is built from TRBV9 and TRBJ1-6; TRBD1 matches at 7 bases. The trim removed 2 bases at V and 12 bases at J, leaving 5 bases unmatched. There are 13 residues in the CDR3. Germline-derived CDR1 and CDR2 are SGDLS and YYNGEE. CDR3 loop: CASSVRDSGPLHF. The DNA for the CDR3 is TGTGCCAGCAGCGTTCGGGACAGCGGACCCCTCCACTTT.

The rearrangement uses TRBV7-2 and TRBJ2-1, with D maybe TRBD2 (6 bases). Trimming shortened V by 0 bases and J by 2 bases, and 14 bases separated the two germline ends. The germline gives CDR1 SGHTA, CDR2 FQGNSA. This CDR3 is built from 17 residues. Here the CDR3 reads CASSLAGLGGTYNEQFF. CDR3 nucleotide sequence: TGTGCCAGCAGCTTAGCGGGGCTAGGCGGGACCTACAATGAGCAGTTCTTC.

The V call is TRBV5-1, the J call TRBJ1-1; D gene uncertain. Germline CDR1 and CDR2: SGHRS and YFSETQ. The CDR3 consists of 14 residues. The ends were cut back, 0 bases at V and 5 bases at J, with 11 bases in the middle. The CDR3 spells CASSLGSDETEAFF. CDR3 nucleotides: TGCGCCAGCAGCTTGGGTTCAGACGAGACTGAAGCTTTCTTT.

This chain joins TRBV6-5 and TRBJ1-4, with TRBD1 as a possible D gene (5 bases). The CDR3 consists of 14 residues. With 7 bases removed from V and 11 bases from J, the gap between germline ends came to 20 bases. Germline CDR1 is MNHEY and CDR2 is SVGAGI. The CDR3, as DNA: TGTGCCAGCACCGTCCGGGCCCTCGCAGGGAAACTGTTTTTT. Its protein is CASTVRALAGKLFF.